This T cell receptor (beta chain) is from a study of shared clonotypes between healthy human individuals. Notes on the study in general: Naive subsets tended to show greater estimated richness than memory subsets. Few donors limited the genetic and exposure-history diversity represented.

Of note for this clone: Antigen unknown.

The protocol was immunoSEQ multiplex PCR, while the TCRdb copy is restricted to in-frame clones and leaves out a portion. The sample lists some 2.3 million clones, approximately 95% occurring once. Trimming removed 4 bases from V and 7 bases from J, with 11 bases in between. The CDR3 is made up of 13 amino acids. Germline values: CDR1 SNHLY, CDR2 FYNNEI. This sequence was found in a man aged 18 to 29 in good health. Some clones in this sample may be carry-over from other donors' samples. V usage is TRBV2 and J usage is TRBJ2-1, with D possibly matching TRBD2 (6 bases). Sequenced input: naive CD4+ T cells from PBMCs. Described subset: CD45RA+ positively selected. The CDR3, as DNA: TGTGCCAGCAGTGGACTAGTTAGGAATGAGCAGTTCTTC. Translation: CASSGLVRNEQFF.